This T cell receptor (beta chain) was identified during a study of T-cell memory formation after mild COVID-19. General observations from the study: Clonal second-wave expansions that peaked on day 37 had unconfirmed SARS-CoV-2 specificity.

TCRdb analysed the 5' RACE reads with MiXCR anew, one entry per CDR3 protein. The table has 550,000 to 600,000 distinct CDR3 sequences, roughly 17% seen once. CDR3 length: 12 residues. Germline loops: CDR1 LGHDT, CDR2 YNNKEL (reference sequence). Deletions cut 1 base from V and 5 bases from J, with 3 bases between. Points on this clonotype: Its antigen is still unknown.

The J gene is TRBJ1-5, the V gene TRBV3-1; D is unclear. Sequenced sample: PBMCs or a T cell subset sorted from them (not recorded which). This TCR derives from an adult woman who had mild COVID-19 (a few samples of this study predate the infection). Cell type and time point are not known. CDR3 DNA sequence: TGTGCCAGCAGCCAAGCCGATCAGCCCCAGCATTTT. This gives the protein CASSQADQPQHF.